This T cell receptor beta chain was sequenced in a study of PD-1 blockade in classical Hodgkin lymphoma. All trial patients relapsed after autologous stem cell transplantation. This clone was seen a handful of times. Trimming removed 8 bases from V and 2 bases from J, with 10 bases in between. The CDR3 is 13 amino acids. Germline-derived CDR1 and CDR2 are MGHRA and YSYEKL. Method: immunoSEQ multiplex PCR; TCRdb's copy keeps in-frame clones and lacks some. The sample shows more than 25,000 clones, 65% to 75% of them seen only once. The sequence was obtained from a human donor with classical Hodgkin lymphoma. This material consisted of peripheral blood mononuclear cells (PBMCs), taken before the second cycle of nivolumab. The rearrangement links TRBV4-1 to TRBJ1-5, with D tentatively TRBD1 (6 bases). The CDR3 nucleotides are TGCGCCAGCGTAGGGGGAGGCAATCAGCCCCAGCATTTT. It specifies CASVGGGNQPQHF.